These T cell receptor beta chains were read from a single sample in a study of T-cell memory formation after mild COVID-19. TCRdb fed the 5' RACE reads into MiXCR, producing one record per CDR3 protein. This table holds 250,000 to 300,000 distinct CDR3 sequences, under 20% found once. Sequenced: PBMCs or a T cell subset sorted from them (not recorded which). The receptors come from a man between 18 and 29 years old who had mild COVID-19 (a few samples of this study predate the infection). Cell type and time point are not known. CDR3s include the opening cysteine and the closing phenylalanine or tryptophan. D genes are given only for firm matches. The size of a clone is reported for some rows only, either as once, few or many, or as a class for expanded clones.

>few|TRBJ2-5|TRBV7-8|TRBD1
CASSWAQGAQETQYF
TGTGCCAGCAGCTGGGCACAGGGGGCTCAAGAGACCCAGTACTTC
>few|TRBJ2-5|TRBV5-1|-
CASSTVGRGETQYF
TGCGCCAGCAGCACCGTCGGCCGCGGGGAGACCCAGTACTTC
>-|TRBJ2-3|TRBV5-1|-
CASSLDFGGEGYTQYF
TGCGCCAGCAGCTTGGATTTTGGGGGCGAAGGATATACGCAGTATTTT
>many|TRBJ1-1|TRBV7-2|-
CASSLATGANTEAFF
TGTGCCAGCAGCTTAGCGACAGGAGCGAACACTGAAGCTTTCTTT
>few|TRBJ1-4|TRBV30|-
CAWSSDSNEKLFF
TGTGCCTGGAGTTCGGACAGTAATGAAAAACTGTTTTTT
>few|TRBJ2-1|TRBV14|-
CASSQGSGSGGEQFF
TGTGCCAGCAGCCAAGGAAGCGGTAGCGGCGGTGAGCAGTTCTTC
>few|TRBJ2-7|TRBV4-1|-
CASSHPGTHEQYF
TGCGCCAGCAGCCACCCCGGGACCCACGAGCAGTACTTC
>-|TRBJ1-4|TRBV11-1|TRBD1
CASSARQGREKLFF
TGTGCCAGCAGCGCCCGACAGGGTCGGGAAAAACTGTTTTTT
>once|TRBJ1-1|TRBV5-1|TRBD1
CASSLGGQGFTEAFF
TGCGCCAGCAGCTTGGGGGGACAGGGGTTCACTGAAGCTTTCTTT
>few|TRBJ1-6|TRBV28|TRBD1
CASSPRTGVNSPLHF
TGTGCCAGCAGTCCGAGGACAGGGGTGAATTCACCCCTCCACTTT
>few|TRBJ2-3|TRBV5-1|-
CASSWLAHSDTQYF
TGCGCCAGCAGCTGGCTAGCGCATTCAGATACGCAGTATTTT
>-|TRBJ2-7|TRBV5-1|-
CASSLGGEISYEQYF
TGCGCCAGCAGCTTGGGTGGGGAGATCTCCTACGAGCAGTACTTC
>many|TRBJ2-7|TRBV4-3|-
CASSQVPGPTIYEQYF
TGCGCCAGCAGCCAGGTACCGGGACCCACGATCTACGAGCAGTACTTC
>few|TRBJ2-1|TRBV6-2/TRBV6-3|-
CASSREPEQFF
TGTGCCAGCAGCAGGGAGCCTGAGCAGTTCTTC
>few|TRBJ2-1|TRBV7-9|TRBD2
CASSSRLAGATGEQFF
TGTGCCAGCAGCTCAAGACTAGCGGGGGCCACCGGTGAGCAGTTCTTC
>-|TRBJ2-3|TRBV20-1|-
CSASERLEYRDTQYF
TGCAGTGCTAGTGAAAGGTTAGAGTACCGAGATACGCAGTATTTT
>few|TRBJ2-5|TRBV9|-
CASSVEGGAQETQYF
TGTGCCAGCAGCGTCGAGGGGGGGGCCCAAGAGACCCAGTACTTC
>-|TRBJ1-5|TRBV15|-
CATSRDLGKGNQPQHF
TGTGCCACCAGCAGAGATCTAGGTAAGGGCAATCAGCCCCAGCATTTT
>-|TRBJ1-1|TRBV29-1|-
CSAEGVQNTEAFF
TGCAGCGCCGAGGGGGTACAAAACACTGAAGCTTTCTTT
>many|TRBJ2-3|TRBV5-1|-
CASSGEGADTQYF
TGCGCCAGCAGCGGCGAGGGGGCAGATACGCAGTATTTT
>many|TRBJ2-4|TRBV7-8|-
CASSLGPAAKNIQYF
TGTGCCAGCAGTTTGGGGCCCGCGGCCAAAAACATTCAGTACTTC
>-|TRBJ2-2|TRBV6-5|-
CASSRMGFRINTGELFF
TGTGCCAGCAGTCGGATGGGTTTCCGAATCAACACCGGGGAGCTGTTTTTT
>-|TRBJ2-7|TRBV5-1|TRBD1
CASSPNIGTGGNEQYF
TGCGCCAGCAGCCCTAACATCGGGACAGGGGGAAACGAGCAGTACTTC